One sample yielded the 32 T cell receptor beta chains listed below, sequenced in a study of T cell responses to AZD1222 COVID-19 vaccine. Only in-frame clones appear in the TCRdb table, and some are missing; sequencing was by immunoSEQ multiplex PCR. The profile shows more than 100,000 clones, roughly nine tenths of them singletons. Sequencing used peripheral blood, obtained on day 0 of AZD1222 vaccination. The receptors originated from an adult in good health.

The J gene is TRBJ1-5, the V gene TRBV19; tentative D call: TRBD1 (5 bases). Germline V gene lookup returns CDR1 LNHDA and CDR2 SQIVND (reference sequence). CDR3 length equals 14 residues. The V end was cut by 5 bases, the J end by 4 bases, with 12 bases between. In DNA form, the CDR3 reads TGTGCCAGTAGTCTTTGGGGGGTGAATCAGCCCCAGCATTTT. Translating it yields CASSLWGVNQPQHF.

CDR3 nucleotide sequence: TGTGCCAGCAGCCCCCTGGGGGCCGCGACGGGGGGTGAGCAGTTCTTC. The encoded protein is CASSPLGAATGGEQFF. V is TRBV5-5 and J is TRBJ2-1, with TRBD2 as a possible D gene (7 bases). Germline V CDR1 and CDR2: SGHKS, YYEKEE (reference sequence). CDR3 length: 16 residues. The germline V and J ends were trimmed by 4 bases and 9 bases, with 23 bases remaining between them.

The chain employs TRBV28 and TRBJ1-2, with D unclear. Germline assignment: CDR1 MDHEN and CDR2 SYDVKM. The CDR3 has 16 residues. V lost 5 bases and J 0 bases, leaving 16 bases between the germline ends. The CDR3 nucleotides read TGTGCCAGCAGTAACCCCGGCGGCACTCCTAACTATGGCTACACCTTC. This encodes CASSNPGGTPNYGYTF.

The gene calls are TRBV6-2 or TRBV6-3 and TRBJ2-6, with D possibly TRBD1 on 5 matching bases. The germline V and J ends were trimmed by 4 bases and 0 bases, with 7 bases remaining between them. This CDR3 is 15 amino acids long. The germline V gene has CDR1 MNHEY and CDR2 SVGEGT. CDR3: CASSSDSSGANVLTF. CDR3 coding DNA: TGTGCCAGCAGTTCTGACAGCTCTGGGGCCAACGTCCTGACTTTC.

The chain uses TRBV4-1 and TRBJ2-4; D might be TRBD1 (5 bases). The length of the CDR3 is 14 residues. Trimming took 6 bases from V and 2 from J, leaving 11 bases between them. Germline loops: CDR1 MGHRA, CDR2 YSYEKL. Here the CDR3 reads CASRKDITKNIQYF. The DNA for the CDR3 is TGCGCCAGCAGAAAGGACATTACCAAAAACATTCAGTACTTC.

The chain couples TRBV7-8 to TRBJ2-6; no clear D gene. V lost 3 bases to trimming and J lost 1 base, with 19 bases between them. Germline assignment: CDR1 SGHVS and CDR2 FQNEAQ. The CDR3 runs 19 residues. Here the CDR3 DNA reads TGTGCCAGCAGCTTTTACCGGGTCCTCGTCGTTTCTGGGGCCAACGTCCTGACTTTC. Encoded protein: CASSFYRVLVVSGANVLTF.

V is TRBV18 and J is TRBJ1-3; D possibly corresponds to TRBD1 (6 bases). Trimming pared 2 bases from V and 9 bases from J, leaving 17 bases between. CDR3 length equals 15 residues. CDR1 is KGHSH and CDR2 is LQKENI in the germline V gene. CDR3: CASSPSRGALGTIYF. The CDR3 region has the DNA TGTGCCAGCTCACCAAGTCGGGGGGCCCTCGGCACCATATATTTT.

The chain couples TRBV7-2 to TRBJ1-3, with D uncertain. CDR1 and CDR2 (germline): SGHTA, FQGNSA. Trimming removed 1 base from V and 6 bases from J, with 13 bases in between. CDR3 size: 15 residues. CDR3 residues: CASSLVVGPANTIYF. Here the CDR3 DNA reads TGTGCCAGCAGCTTAGTTGTAGGGCCGGCAAACACCATATATTTT.

This clone was detected once. The J gene is TRBJ2-3, the V gene TRBV2; a possible D gene is TRBD2 (6 bases). Germline values: CDR1 SNHLY, CDR2 FYNNEI. The CDR3 extends over 14 amino acids. Trimming cost V 6 bases and J 5 bases, with 15 bases left between them. The CDR3 region has the DNA TGTGCCAGCAGGAATTTTGGGGGAGGAGATACGCAGTATTTT. Protein: CASRNFGGGDTQYF.

The V call is TRBV2, the J call TRBJ1-2; D is possibly TRBD1 (5 bases). Germline values: CDR1 SNHLY, CDR2 FYNNEI. Deletions cut 6 bases from V and 7 bases from J, with 15 bases between. The CDR3 has 13 amino acids. CDR3 protein: CASRTGGPIGYTF. The CDR3, as DNA: TGTGCCAGCAGAACAGGAGGCCCTATTGGCTACACCTTC.

The rearrangement links TRBV7-9 to TRBJ2-5; 8 bases are shared with TRBD2. Germline CDR1 reads SEHNR; CDR2 reads FQNEAQ (reference sequence). The J segment lost 1 base and the V segment lost 1 base, leaving 2 bases of the junction unmatched. This CDR3 has 15 amino acids. CDR3 DNA: TGTGCCAGCAGCTTAGACCTAGCGGGCCAAGAGACCCAGTACTTC. This sequence encodes CASSLDLAGQETQYF. The variable domain in full, with the rest retrieved from reference TRBV7-9 and TRBJ2-5, is DTGVSQNPRHKITKRGQNVTFRCDPISEHNRLYWYRQTLGQGPEFLTYFQNEAQLEKSRLLSDRFSAERPKGSFSTLEIQRTEQGDSAMYLCASSLDLAGQETQYFGPGTRLLVL.

V usage is TRBV4-1 and J usage is TRBJ2-5; D may match TRBD1 or TRBD2 (5 bases each). V was pared by 5 bases and J by 5 bases, with 18 bases between. CDR3 length equals 15 residues. Germline V gene sequence: CDR1 MGHRA, CDR2 YSYEKL. The CDR3 sequence: CASSVPGRNRETQYF. The CDR3 nucleotides are TGCGCCAGCAGCGTCCCGGGACGGAATAGGGAGACCCAGTACTTC.

This chain joins TRBV27 and TRBJ2-7; tentative D call: TRBD1 (5 bases). V was pared by 2 bases and J by 3 bases, with 11 bases between. The CDR3 spans 14 residues. CDR1 is MNHEY and CDR2 is SMNVEV in the germline V gene (reference sequence). The CDR3 region has the DNA TGTGCCAGCAGTTTAGGGCAGGGCTTCTACGAGCAGTACTTC. It yields the protein CASSLGQGFYEQYF.

V and J are TRBV20-1 and TRBJ1-6, with D maybe TRBD1 (5 bases). Looked up from germline, CDR1 is DFQATT and CDR2 is SNEGSKA (reference sequence). V was shortened by 3 bases and J by 8 bases, with 14 bases between the two germline ends. There are 14 residues in the CDR3. The CDR3 bases are TGCAGTGCTAGTGAGGGCCAGGGCCATTCACCCCTCCACTTT. Translation: CSASEGQGHSPLHF.

The rearrangement joins TRBV30 to TRBJ2-7, with unresolved D. Trimming pared 1 base from V and 2 bases from J, leaving 9 bases between. Germline assignment: CDR1 GTSNPN and CDR2 SVGIG (reference sequence). The CDR3 loop spans 13 amino acids. This chain's CDR3 is CAWSEGQTYEQYF. In DNA form, the CDR3 reads TGTGCCTGGAGTGAGGGCCAGACCTACGAGCAGTACTTC.

The V and J genes are TRBV20-1 and TRBJ2-7; D not resolved. Trimming took off 6 bases at V and 3 bases at J, with 9 bases between the two ends. Germline loops: CDR1 DFQATT, CDR2 SNEGSKA (reference sequence). CDR3 length: 11 residues. This chain's CDR3 is CSANNIYEQYF. The CDR3 DNA is TGCAGTGCAAATAACATCTACGAGCAGTACTTC.

The genes are TRBV30 and TRBJ1-2, with a possible D match to TRBD1 (6 bases). V lost 0 bases, J lost 7 bases, and 12 bases lay in between. The CDR3 has 13 residues. From germline, CDR1 is GTSNPN and CDR2 SVGIG (reference sequence). The CDR3 bases are TGTGCCTGGAGTGTAGGGGGGCGTAGTGGCTACACCTTC. It encodes CAWSVGGRSGYTF.

This chain's CDR3 is CASSVTWGGAIKTQYF. For the CDR3, the DNA is TGTGCCAGCAGCGTAACATGGGGTGGGGCCATAAAGACCCAGTACTTC. V and J are TRBV11-2 and TRBJ2-5, with D maybe TRBD1 (5 bases). The CDR3 length is 16 residues. From germline, CDR1 is SGHAT and CDR2 FQNNGV. Trimming shortened V by 5 bases and J by 6 bases, and 22 bases separated the two germline ends.

The chain links TRBV19 to TRBJ1-2, with a possible D match to TRBD1 (5 bases). V gave up 8 bases and J gave up 3 bases, with 25 bases separating them. This CDR3 contains 17 residues. Germline CDR1 reads LNHDA; CDR2 reads SQIVND (reference sequence). In DNA, the CDR3 is TGTGCCAGTGGCGCGTCTTTCAAGGGTATCAGGGACTATGGCTACACCTTC. This gives the protein CASGASFKGIRDYGYTF. Filled out from reference TRBV19 and TRBJ1-2, the complete variable domain reads DGGITQSPKYLFRKEGQNVTLSCEQNLNHDAMYWYRQDPGQGLRLIYYSQIVNDFQKGDIAEGYSVSREKKESFPLTVTSAQKNPTAFYLCASGASFKGIRDYGYTFGSGTRLTVV.

This clone was seen more than once but under ten times. The chain recombines TRBV7-2 with TRBJ1-4, with a possible D match to TRBD1 (6 bases). CDR3 size: 12 residues. The germline CDR1 and CDR2 sequences are SGHTA and FQGNSA. Trimming shortened V by 6 bases and J by 5 bases, and 7 bases separated the two germline ends. The CDR3 loop is CASRQGNEKLFF. CDR3 in DNA: TGTGCCAGCAGGCAGGGGAATGAAAAACTGTTTTTT.

This clone is a singleton in its sample. This chain joins TRBV29-1 and TRBJ2-1, with D possibly matching TRBD1 (6 bases). V was trimmed by 8 bases and J by 2 bases, leaving 19 bases between them. This CDR3 has 15 residues. In germline, CDR1 is SQVTM, CDR2 ANQGSEA. CDR3 sequence: CSKTGGLVTYNEQFF. CDR3 in DNA: TGCAGCAAGACAGGAGGCCTTGTGACCTACAATGAGCAGTTCTTC.

This chain connects TRBV6-5 to TRBJ1-5, with unresolved D. Germline V gene sequence: CDR1 MNHEY, CDR2 SVGAGI. The CDR3 extends over 12 amino acids. Trimming removed 3 bases from V and 4 bases from J, with 4 bases in between. The CDR3 loop reads CASSYINQPQHF. The DNA for the CDR3 is TGTGCCAGCAGTTATATTAATCAGCCCCAGCATTTT.

In its sample, this clone was seen once. This chain connects TRBV5-1 to TRBJ2-3, with TRBD2 matching 9 bases. The V segment lost 1 base and the J segment 2 bases; nucleotides outside the gene matches: 2. CDR3 size: 15 residues. In germline, CDR1 is SGHRS, CDR2 YFSETQ. The CDR3 protein is CASSLQRGATDTQYF. In DNA form, the CDR3 reads TGCGCCAGCAGCTTGCAGCGGGGGGCCACAGATACGCAGTATTTT.

The chain has TRBV19 and TRBJ1-1; D not resolved. Germline V CDR1 and CDR2: LNHDA, SQIVND (reference sequence). Trimming took off 4 bases at V and 2 bases at J, with 11 bases between the two ends. The CDR3 totals 14 residues. The DNA of the CDR3 is TGTGCCAGTAGTAGACAAGATGGTAACACTGAAGCTTTCTTT. Residues: CASSRQDGNTEAFF.

The chain recombines TRBV18 with TRBJ1-5, with D perhaps matching TRBD1 (5 bases). Per germline, CDR1 KGHSH and CDR2 LQKENI. Trimming left V 3 bases short and J 3 bases short, with 15 bases between. This CDR3 spans 16 amino acids. The CDR3 spells CASSPSQGGPNQPQHF. CDR3 nucleotides: TGTGCCAGCTCACCGAGTCAGGGTGGTCCCAATCAGCCCCAGCATTTT.

The rearrangement joins TRBV19 to TRBJ1-1; TRBD1 might be the D (6 bases). V was pared by 6 bases and J by 1 base, with 24 bases between. Germline V gene lookup returns CDR1 LNHDA and CDR2 SQIVND (reference sequence). CDR3 size: 18 residues. CDR3: CASSPTGSGPLSNTEAFF. CDR3 in DNA: TGTGCCAGTAGCCCGACAGGATCCGGACCCCTCTCGAACACTGAAGCTTTCTTT. The full variable domain, with the rest looked up from reference TRBV19 and TRBJ1-1, is DGGITQSPKYLFRKEGQNVTLSCEQNLNHDAMYWYRQDPGQGLRLIYYSQIVNDFQKGDIAEGYSVSREKKESFPLTVTSAQKNPTAFYLCASSPTGSGPLSNTEAFFGQGTRLTVV.

The chain carries TRBV7-6 and TRBJ2-1, with 9 bases lining up with TRBD2. Germline V gene sequence: CDR1 SGHVS, CDR2 FNYEAQ. The CDR3 spans 13 residues. The V and J ends lost 4 bases and 6 bases, in that order; junction bases with no gene match: 1. The CDR3 nucleotides are TGTGCCAGCAGCTCGGGACTAGCCAATGAGCAGTTCTTC. Protein: CASSSGLANEQFF.

This clone is a singleton in its sample. The V call is TRBV5-1, the J call TRBJ2-3; TRBD1 aligns across 7 bases. Germline V gives CDR1 SGHRS, CDR2 YFSETQ. CDR3 length: 14 amino acids. With V trimmed by 3 bases and J by 6 bases, 7 bases remained unmatched. In DNA, the CDR3 is TGCGCCAGCAGCTCGAAATCGACAGGGGATACGCAGTATTTT. The encoded protein is CASSSKSTGDTQYF.

The rearrangement joins TRBV7-2 to TRBJ2-2; 9 positions match TRBD2. J was trimmed by 6 bases and V by 8 bases; bases with no gene match: 13. The CDR3 covers 16 residues. Germline assignment: CDR1 SGHTA and CDR2 FQGNSA. CDR3 amino acids: CASGPSRTSVAGELFF. Written as DNA, the CDR3 is TGTGCCAGCGGCCCCAGCCGGACTAGCGTAGCCGGGGAGCTGTTTTTT.

The chain links TRBV18 to TRBJ1-6; D unresolved. This CDR3 has 15 amino acids. The germline V and J ends were trimmed by 6 bases and 3 bases, with 12 bases remaining between them. Germline loops: CDR1 KGHSH, CDR2 LQKENI. CDR3 sequence (DNA): TGTGCCAGCTCCCCTCGACAAGTCTATAATTCACCCCTCCACTTT. This translates into CASSPRQVYNSPLHF. Complete variable domain (other parts from reference TRBV18 and TRBJ1-6): NAGVMQNPRHLVRRRGQEARLRCSPMKGHSHVYWYRQLPEEGLKFMVYLQKENIIDESGMPKERFSAEFPKEGPSILRIQQVVRGDSAAYFCASSPRQVYNSPLHFGNGTRLTVT.

This clone was counted many times. The gene calls are TRBV2 and TRBJ1-6; D gene ambiguous. This CDR3 region has 14 residues. Germline CDR1 SNHLY, CDR2 FYNNEI. Trimming cost V 10 bases and J 6 bases, with 16 bases left between them. CDR3 loop: CATAPINGNSPLHF. The CDR3 DNA follows: TGTGCCACCGCCCCTATTAATGGTAATTCACCCCTCCACTTT.

The CDR3 region is CSPPPPGHYGYTF. CDR3 nucleotide sequence: TGCAGCCCGCCCCCGCCAGGCCACTATGGCTACACCTTC. The chain has TRBV29-1 and TRBJ1-2, with D unresolved. Trimming took 8 bases from V and 3 from J, leaving 16 bases between them. The CDR3 extends over 13 amino acids. Germline CDR1 and CDR2: SQVTM and ANQGSEA.